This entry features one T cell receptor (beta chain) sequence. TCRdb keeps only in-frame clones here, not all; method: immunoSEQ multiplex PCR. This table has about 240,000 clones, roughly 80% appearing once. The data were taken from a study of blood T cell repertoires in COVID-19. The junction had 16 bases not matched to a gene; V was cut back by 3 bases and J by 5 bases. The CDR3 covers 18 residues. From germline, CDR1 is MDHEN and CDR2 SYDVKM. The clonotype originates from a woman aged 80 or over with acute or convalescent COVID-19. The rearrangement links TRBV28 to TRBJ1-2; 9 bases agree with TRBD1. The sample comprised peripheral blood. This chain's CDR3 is CASSFWAITGGFGYGYTF. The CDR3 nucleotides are TGTGCCAGCAGTTTTTGGGCTATTACAGGGGGCTTTGGGTATGGCTACACCTTC.